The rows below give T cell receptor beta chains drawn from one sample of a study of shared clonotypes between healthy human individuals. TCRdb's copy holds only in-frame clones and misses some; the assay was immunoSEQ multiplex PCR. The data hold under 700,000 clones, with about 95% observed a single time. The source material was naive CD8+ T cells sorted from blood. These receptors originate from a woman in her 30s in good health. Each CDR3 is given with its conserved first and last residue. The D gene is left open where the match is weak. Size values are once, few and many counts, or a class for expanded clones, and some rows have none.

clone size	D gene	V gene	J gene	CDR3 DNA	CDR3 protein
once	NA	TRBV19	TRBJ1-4	TGTGCCAGTAGGGTGATGGGTGCAACTAATGAAAAACTGTTTTTT	CASRVMGATNEKLFF
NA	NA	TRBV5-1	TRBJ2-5	TGCGCCAGCAGCTTCCGGGGCGTTTACCAAGAGACCCAGTACTTC	CASSFRGVYQETQYF
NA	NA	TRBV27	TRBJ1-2	TGTGCCAGCAGTCCGGGGGAGGCCTATGGCTACACCTTC	CASSPGEAYGYTF
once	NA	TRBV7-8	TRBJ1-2	TGTGCCAGCAGCCTGCCCGCAGGCGGCTATGGCTACACCTTC	CASSLPAGGYGYTF
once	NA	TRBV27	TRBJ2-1	TGTGCCAGCAGTTTGTCAGGGTATTCTGCTAATGAGCAGTTCTTC	CASSLSGYSANEQFF
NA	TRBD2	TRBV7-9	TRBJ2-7	TGTGCCAGCAGCTTAACTCGCGGGAGGCACTTCTCTTACGAGCAGTACTTC	CASSLTRGRHFSYEQYF
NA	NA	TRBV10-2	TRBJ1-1	TGCGCCAGCAGTGAGTCAAGGCAGGGGAACACTGAAGCTTTCTTT	CASSESRQGNTEAFF
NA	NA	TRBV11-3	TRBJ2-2	TGTGCCAGCAGCAGCAGGGGGGTCTTGAACACCGGGGAGCTGTTTTTT	CASSSRGVLNTGELFF
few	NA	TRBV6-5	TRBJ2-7	TGTGCCAGCAGTTACTCAATGAGCAACGAGCAGTACTTC	CASSYSMSNEQYF
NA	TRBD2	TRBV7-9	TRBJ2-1	TGTGCCAGCAGCTTACCCTCCGTGACTAGCGTGAACAATGAGCAGTTCTTC	CASSLPSVTSVNNEQFF
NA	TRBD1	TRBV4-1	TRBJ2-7	TGCGCCAGCAGCCAAGATAGGGGACAGGGCTACGAGCAGTACTTC	CASSQDRGQGYEQYF
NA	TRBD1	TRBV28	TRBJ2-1	TGTGCCAGCAGTTTCTCAAGTGAGACAGGGAACTTTTTGCCTAATGAGCAGTTCTTC	CASSFSSETGNFLPNEQFF
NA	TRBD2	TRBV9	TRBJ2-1	TGTGCCAGCAGCGTAGAAGTTAGCGGGATGATTAATGAGCAGTTCTTC	CASSVEVSGMINEQFF
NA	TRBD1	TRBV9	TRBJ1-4	TGTGCCAGCAGCACCCGGACAGGGGAGGGTGAAAAACTGTTTTTT	CASSTRTGEGEKLFF
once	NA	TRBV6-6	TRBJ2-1	TGTGCCAGCCTTAGCTCCTACAATGAGCAGTTCTTC	CASLSSYNEQFF
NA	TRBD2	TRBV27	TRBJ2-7	TGTGCCAGCAGGTACCTAGCGGGGGAGTCCTACGAGCAGTACTTC	CASRYLAGESYEQYF
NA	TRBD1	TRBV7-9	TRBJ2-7	TGTGCCAGCAGCTTCAATTTCAGAAGGGGACAGGGGAGCCCCTACGAGCAGTACTTC	CASSFNFRRGQGSPYEQYF
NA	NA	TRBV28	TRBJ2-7	TGTGCCAGCAGTCCCGGGATTCCCAGGAGCGTCGAGCAGTACTTC	CASSPGIPRSVEQYF
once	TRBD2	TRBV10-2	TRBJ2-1	TGCGCCAGCAGCCCCGACAGCGGGAGGCTCTACAATGAGCAGTTCTTC	CASSPDSGRLYNEQFF
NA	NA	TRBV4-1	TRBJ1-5	TGCGCCAGCAGCCCCAGTGGACTAGCGGATCGGCCCCAGCATTTT	CASSPSGLADRPQHF
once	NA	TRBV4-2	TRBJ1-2	TGTGCCAGCAGCCAAGGGTATAGAAACTATGGCTACACCTTC	CASSQGYRNYGYTF
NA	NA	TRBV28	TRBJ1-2	TGTGCCAGCATTCCGTTGGGGGGTAACTATGGCTACACCTTC	CASIPLGGNYGYTF
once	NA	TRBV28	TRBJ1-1	TGTGCCAGCAGTTACCCGAGTCCGAGTAGTAACACTGAAGCTTTCTTT	CASSYPSPSSNTEAFF
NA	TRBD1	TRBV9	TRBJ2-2	TGTGCCAGCAGCGGTTCAGGGGGCGTGGGAACCGGGGAGCTGTTTTTT	CASSGSGGVGTGELFF
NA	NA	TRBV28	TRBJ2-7	TGTGCCAGCAGTTCCCTCGGGGAGCAGTACTTC	CASSSLGEQYF
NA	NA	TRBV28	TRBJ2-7	TGTGCCAGCAGTGGACTCTCCCTGCCCTACTCCTACGAGCAGTACTTC	CASSGLSLPYSYEQYF
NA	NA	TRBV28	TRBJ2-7	TGTGCCAGCAGTTTTGGGCCTACCTACGAGCAGTACTTC	CASSFGPTYEQYF
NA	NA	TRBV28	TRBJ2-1	TGTGCCAGCAGTACTACCCCGGACAGTGAGCAGTTCTTC	CASSTTPDSEQFF
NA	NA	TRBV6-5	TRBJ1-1	TGTGCCAGTTTAGGAATGAACACTGAAGCTTTCTTT	CASLGMNTEAFF
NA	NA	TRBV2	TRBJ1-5	TGTGCCAGTGGTGGTAGGACGGGAAGCAATCAGCCCCAGCATTTT	CASGGRTGSNQPQHF
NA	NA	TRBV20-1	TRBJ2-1	TGCAGTGCTAGAGGGGTGGATGAGCAGTTCTTC	CSARGVDEQFF
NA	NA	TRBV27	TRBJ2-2	TGTGCCAGCAGTTTTGCCCTCACCGGGGAGCTGTTTTTT	CASSFALTGELFF
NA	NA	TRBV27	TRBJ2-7	TGTGCCAGCAGACCTGACACTGGGGTGTACGAGCAGTACTTC	CASRPDTGVYEQYF
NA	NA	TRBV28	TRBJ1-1	TGTGCCAGCAGGCCGGGACACCCTGAAGCTTTCTTT	CASRPGHPEAFF
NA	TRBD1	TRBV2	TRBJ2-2	TGTGCCAGCAGTGTACAACTGACAGGGGAAGGGAACACCGGGGAGCTGTTTTTT	CASSVQLTGEGNTGELFF
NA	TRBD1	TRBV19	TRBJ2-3	TGTGCCAGTAGTATTCCGGGACAGGTATATGATACGCAGTATTTT	CASSIPGQVYDTQYF
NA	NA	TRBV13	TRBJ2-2	TGTGCCAGCAGCTTACAACGTAACACCGGGGAGCTGTTTTTT	CASSLQRNTGELFF
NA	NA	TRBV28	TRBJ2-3	TGTGCCAGCAGTTTAAGCGAAGGCGGATCGGATACGCAGTATTTT	CASSLSEGGSDTQYF
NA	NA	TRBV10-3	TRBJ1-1	TGTGCCATCAGCCCCACAGGGAGCACTGAAGCTTTCTTT	CAISPTGSTEAFF
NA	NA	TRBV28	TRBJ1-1	TGTGCCAGCAGTTTATCCGTTAACACTGAAGCTTTCTTT	CASSLSVNTEAFF
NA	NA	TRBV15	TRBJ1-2	TGTGCCACCAGCAGTAGTAACCTAATTTCATATGGCTACACCTTC	CATSSSNLISYGYTF
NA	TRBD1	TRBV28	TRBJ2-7	TGTGCCAGCAGTCTCGGGACAGATAGCTCCTACGAGCAGTACTTC	CASSLGTDSSYEQYF
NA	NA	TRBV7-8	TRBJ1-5	TGTGCCAGCAGCTTAGAGCTCAGGGGTAATCAGCCCCAGCATTTT	CASSLELRGNQPQHF